The 19 T cell receptor beta chains listed next were all sequenced from one sample in a study of cytomegalovirus exposure and HLA in healthy donors. The PCR used 60 Vbeta and 13 Jbeta primers. Clones were read by immunoSEQ multiplex PCR, and TCRdb kept only the in-frame ones, dropping some. The table has about 140,000 clones, 82% seen once; the top ten hold over 9.5%. The sequencing sample was made of PBMCs. The receptors shown here come from a woman aged 60-75 years in good health and CMV-seropositive.

The table lists this clone with a few counts. V is TRBV7-8 and J is TRBJ1-1, with TRBD1 as a possible D gene (5 bases). The CDR3 has 13 amino acids. Germline CDR1 and CDR2: SGHVS and FQNEAQ. Trimming pared 5 bases from V and 2 bases from J, leaving 9 bases between. This CDR3 is CASSRGSNTEAFF. CDR3 coding DNA: TGTGCCAGCAGCCGGGGGTCTAACACTGAAGCTTTCTTT.

This clone has more than one count but fewer than ten. This chain links TRBV7-9 with TRBJ2-2; D is possibly TRBD2 (5 bases). Looked up from germline, CDR1 is SEHNR and CDR2 is FQNEAQ (reference sequence). CDR3 size: 15 residues. With 2 bases removed from V and 0 bases from J, the gap between germline ends came to 7 bases. The CDR3 DNA is TGTGCCAGCAGCTTACGGGAATCGAACACCGGGGAGCTGTTTTTT. It is translated as CASSLRESNTGELFF. Using reference TRBV7-9 and TRBJ2-2 for the parts outside the CDR3, the full variable domain is DTGVSQNPRHKITKRGQNVTFRCDPISEHNRLYWYRQTLGQGPEFLTYFQNEAQLEKSRLLSDRFSAERPKGSFSTLEIQRTEQGDSAMYLCASSLRESNTGELFFGEGSRLTVL.

This clone has a single count. The chain carries TRBV7-3 and TRBJ1-1; TRBD1 matches at 8 bases. V was pared by 3 bases and J by 6 bases, with 3 bases of the junction left unmatched. The length of the CDR3 is 13 residues. Per germline, CDR1 SGHTA and CDR2 FQGTGA. The CDR3 bases are TGTGCCAGCAGCTTGGACAGGGAGGCTGAAGCTTTCTTT. It specifies CASSLDREAEAFF.

The chain uses TRBV5-1 and TRBJ2-7; 12 bases match TRBD2. The length of the CDR3 is 16 residues. Looked up from germline, CDR1 is SGHRS and CDR2 is YFSETQ. V shed 4 bases and J 0 bases; nucleotides not matched to a gene: 5. CDR3 residues: CASSPTSGRSSYEQYF. The DNA of the CDR3 is TGCGCCAGCAGCCCTACTAGCGGGAGGAGCTCCTACGAGCAGTACTTC.

This chain connects TRBV19 to TRBJ2-2, with 8 bases that match TRBD2. In germline, CDR1 is LNHDA, CDR2 SQIVND (reference sequence). The CDR3 has 15 residues. V shed 5 bases, J shed 5 bases, and the junction held 7 bases outside the gene matches. Written as DNA, the CDR3 is TGTGCCAGTAGTCCCGGACTAGCCTTGACCGGGGAGCTGTTTTTT. Translation gives CASSPGLALTGELFF.

Here the CDR3 DNA reads TGTGCCAGCAGCTCCACTAGTTCTGGGGCCAACGTCCTGACTTTC. As protein: CASSSTSSGANVLTF. The gene calls are TRBV7-9 and TRBJ2-6; possibly TRBD2 for D (5 bases). This CDR3 is built from 15 residues. Trimming left V 4 bases short and J 1 base short, with 8 bases between. Germline CDR1 is SEHNR and CDR2 is FQNEAQ (reference sequence).

The CDR3, as DNA: TGTGCCAGCCGGGTGGGTTACGAGCAGTACTTC. Translation gives CASRVGYEQYF. This rearrangement joins TRBV19 to TRBJ2-7; no clear D gene. Trimming removed 9 bases from V and 4 bases from J, with 10 bases in between. CDR3 length: 11 amino acids. Looked up from germline, CDR1 is LNHDA and CDR2 is SQIVND (reference sequence).

The chain links TRBV19 to TRBJ2-2; 9 nucleotides line up with TRBD2. This CDR3 has 16 residues. J lost 5 bases, V lost 5 bases, and 9 bases had no gene match. Germline V gives CDR1 LNHDA, CDR2 SQIVND (reference sequence). The CDR3: CASSFPLAGSTGELFF. CDR3 bases: TGTGCCAGTAGTTTTCCCCTAGCGGGGAGTACCGGGGAGCTGTTTTTT.

The gene calls are TRBV5-4 and TRBJ1-2; weak D call: TRBD1 (5 bases). The CDR3 totals 15 residues. The germline V gene has CDR1 SGHNT and CDR2 YYREEE (reference sequence). The V and J ends lost 4 bases and 6 bases respectively, with 19 bases between them. The CDR3 DNA reads TGTGCCAGCAGCGAGGTGGCTCGGGAGGGGAATGGCTACACCTTC. It yields the protein CASSEVAREGNGYTF. Combining the CDR3 with reference TRBV5-4 and TRBJ1-2 gives the whole variable domain ETGVTQSPTHLIKTRGQQVTLRCSSQSGHNTVSWYQQALGQGPQFIFQYYREEENGRGNFPPRFSGLQFPNYSSELNVNALELDDSALYLCASSEVAREGNGYTFGSGTRLTVV.

The rearrangement uses TRBV9 and TRBJ1-4, with 8 bases lining up with TRBD1. V shed 4 bases, J shed 4 bases, and the junction held 6 bases outside the gene matches. Germline loops: CDR1 SGDLS, CDR2 YYNGEE. CDR3 length: 15 amino acids. The CDR3 DNA reads TGTGCCAGCAGCCCCAGACAGGGGAATAATGAAAAACTGTTTTTT. It is translated as CASSPRQGNNEKLFF.

The V gene is TRBV19, the J gene TRBJ1-5; no definite D call. The V end was cut by 3 bases, the J end by 7 bases, with 13 bases between. The CDR3 sequence is 14 residues long. CDR1 is LNHDA, CDR2 SQIVND, per germline (reference sequence). The DNA for the CDR3 is TGTGCCAGTAGTATCACGGTGGCGGGCCAGCCCCAGCATTTT. It specifies CASSITVAGQPQHF.

The V call is TRBV7-2, the J call TRBJ2-7; 10 positions match TRBD2. After removal of 7 bases from V and 9 bases from J, the junction contained 9 bases not matched to a gene. This CDR3 comprises 13 residues. Germline V lookup: CDR1 SGHTA, CDR2 FQGNSA. The CDR3, as DNA: TGTGCCAGCAACCTAGCGGGAGTGGCAGCGCAGTACTTC. Translating gives CASNLAGVAAQYF.

The gene calls are TRBV5-1 and TRBJ2-3, with D uncertain. The CDR3 runs 14 residues. Germline-derived CDR1 and CDR2 are SGHRS and YFSETQ. Trimming removed 3 bases at V and 5 bases at J, with 13 bases between. CDR3 DNA sequence: TGCGCCAGCAGCTCTGGTGTCACAGAAGATACGCAGTATTTT. It specifies CASSSGVTEDTQYF.

In regard to this clone: At the DNA level, this CDR3 is encoded by other sequences in the same sample as well. The gene calls are TRBV5-6 and TRBJ1-1, with D maybe TRBD1 (6 bases). Germline V lookup: CDR1 SGHDT, CDR2 YYEEEE. The V gene lost 3 bases and the J gene lost 1 base, with 10 bases spanning the gap. The CDR3 loop spans 14 amino acids. CDR3 DNA sequence: TGTGCCAGCAGCTATCGGACAGAGAACACTGAAGCTTTCTTT. Its protein product is CASSYRTENTEAFF. The full variable domain, in which reference TRBV5-6 and TRBJ1-1 provide the parts outside the CDR3, is DAGVTQSPTHLIKTRGQQVTLRCSPKSGHDTVSWYQQALGQGPQFIFQYYEEEERQRGNFPDRFSGHQFPNYSSELNVNALLLGDSALYLCASSYRTENTEAFFGQGTRLTVV.

J is TRBJ1-1 and V is TRBV7-2; D gene unclear. This CDR3 region has 13 residues. In germline, CDR1 is SGHTA, CDR2 FQGNSA. The CDR3 loop is CGSVRPMNTEAFF. The CDR3 DNA follows: TGTGGGTCCGTGCGTCCGATGAACACTGAAGCTTTCTTT. Filled out from reference TRBV7-2 and TRBJ1-1, the complete variable domain reads GAGVSQSPSNKVTEKGKDVELRCDPISGHTALYWYRQSLGQGLEFLIYFQGNSAPDKSGLPSDRFSAERTGGSVSTLTIQRTQQEDSAVYLCGSVRPMNTEAFFGQGTRLTVV.

The CDR3 sequence is CASRGGGSPYNEQFF. CDR3 nucleotides: TGTGCCAGCAGGGGGGGAGGGAGCCCGTACAATGAGCAGTTCTTC. This rearrangement joins TRBV25-1 to TRBJ2-1; TRBD2 matches 7 bases. The CDR3 consists of 15 residues. Germline trimming cut 6 bases from V and 4 bases from J; bases unmatched to any gene: 9. Per the germline V gene, CDR1 is MGHDK and CDR2 is SYGVNS.

Here the CDR3 reads CASSHPTSLAGGNNEQFF. The CDR3 DNA reads TGTGCCAGCAGCCACCCTACCAGCCTAGCGGGAGGAAACAATGAGCAGTTCTTC. The chain employs TRBV4-2 and TRBJ2-1; 11 bases are a match to TRBD2. Germline V gene data show CDR1 as LGHNA and CDR2 as YNFKEQ. The CDR3 totals 18 residues. With V trimmed by 3 bases and J by 5 bases, 12 bases remained unmatched.

The V gene is TRBV9, the J gene TRBJ2-1, with 7 bases lining up with TRBD2. V lost 0 bases to trimming and J lost 1 base; unmatched junction nucleotides: 7. This CDR3 is 17 amino acids long. Per germline, CDR1 SGDLS and CDR2 YYNGEE. The CDR3 reads CASSVEARAGSYNEQFF. For the CDR3, the DNA is TGTGCCAGCAGCGTAGAGGCCCGAGCGGGGTCCTACAATGAGCAGTTCTTC.

The CDR3 nucleotides read TGTGCCACCAGCAGAAATAGGGACAGGGTCACAGATACGCAGTATTTT. As protein: CATSRNRDRVTDTQYF. J is TRBJ2-3 and V is TRBV15; 9 nucleotides match TRBD1. V shed 2 bases, J shed 2 bases, and the junction held 5 bases outside the gene matches. This CDR3 is 16 amino acids long. Germline V gene data show CDR1 as LNHNV and CDR2 as YYDKDF (reference sequence).